This T cell receptor beta chain stems from a study of shared clonotypes between healthy human individuals. The wider study: A couple of women and a few men aged 18 to 49 made up the donors. Study-wide results and limits: Non-shared clonotypes displayed generation probabilities falling below those of clonotypes present in all four donors. Memory subsets had estimated richness that was generally smaller than that of naive subsets.

Regarding this clone: The antigen is undetermined.

This CDR3 contains 16 residues. V lost 5 bases, J lost 2 bases, and 19 bases lay in between. Germline-derived CDR1 and CDR2 are SQVTM and ANQGSEA. Only in-frame clones appear in the TCRdb table, and some are missing; sequencing was by immunoSEQ multiplex PCR. The table shows millions of clones, with roughly 95% occurring only once. The J gene is TRBJ2-1, the V gene TRBV29-1; D uncertain. The receptor was derived from a man between 18 and 35 years old in good health. Sequencing input: naive CD4+ T cells sorted from blood. Sample subset: CD45RA+ positively selected. In DNA, the CDR3 is TGCAGCGTTCCCCCTAGGAAGGCCGCACCCTACAATGAGCAGTTCTTC. Amino acid sequence: CSVPPRKAAPYNEQFF.